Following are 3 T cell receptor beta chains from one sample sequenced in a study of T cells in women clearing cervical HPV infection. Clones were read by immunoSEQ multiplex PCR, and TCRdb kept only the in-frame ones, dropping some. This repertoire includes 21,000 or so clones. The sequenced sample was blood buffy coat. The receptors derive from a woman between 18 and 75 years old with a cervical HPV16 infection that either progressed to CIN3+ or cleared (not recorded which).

Partial CDR3 DNA: TGCAGTGCCCGACAGGATAGCAATCAGCCC. Its translation is CSARQDSNQP. In full, the CDR3 reads CSARQDSNQPQHF. This sequence joins TRBV20-1 and TRBJ1-5; TRBD1 might be the D (6 bases). The read terminates 3 residues ahead of where the CDR3 ends, so the germline J gene completes it. The germline CDR1 and CDR2 sequences are DFQATT and SNEGSKA (reference sequence). The CDR3 runs 13 residues. The V gene lost 6 bases and the J gene lost 0 bases, with 9 bases spanning the gap.

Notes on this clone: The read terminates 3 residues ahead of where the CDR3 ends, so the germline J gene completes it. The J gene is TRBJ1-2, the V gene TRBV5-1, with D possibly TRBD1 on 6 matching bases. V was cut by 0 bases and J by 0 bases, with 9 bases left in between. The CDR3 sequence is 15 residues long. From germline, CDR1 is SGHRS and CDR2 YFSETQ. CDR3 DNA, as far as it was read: TGCGCCAGCAGCTTGGAAGGACAGCCTAACTATGGC. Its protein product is CASSLEGQPNYG. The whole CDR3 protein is CASSLEGQPNYGYTF.

Here the CDR3 reads CSARMGAGETQYF. Partial CDR3 DNA: TGCAGTGCTAGGATGGGGGCTGGAGAGACC. The V gene is TRBV20-1, the J gene TRBJ2-5, with D possibly being TRBD1 (6 bases). The read ends 3 residues before the CDR3 terminus; that terminus is restored from the germline J gene. CDR1 DFQATT and CDR2 SNEGSKA come from the germline V gene (reference sequence). The V and J ends lost 3 bases and 4 bases respectively, with 12 bases between them. CDR3 length equals 13 residues.